The 27 T cell receptor beta chains below come from one sample, sequenced in a study of Graves' ophthalmopathy and Graves' hyperthyroidism. CDR3 regions of TCR beta were amplified from RNA transcripts. Scientists carried out first-round RT-PCR using HTBI primers and then a second-round multiplex PCR. TCRdb ran MiXCR on the multiplex PCR reads and lists one entry per CDR3 protein. The table includes a few hundred thousand distinct CDR3 sequences, about 40% detected once. Sequencing used peripheral blood or thyroid tissue (not recorded which). These receptors all stem from an adult man with Graves' hyperthyroidism.

This rearrangement joins TRBV10-3 to TRBJ2-1; 9 bases align to TRBD2. CDR1 is ENHRY, CDR2 SYGVKD, per germline. After removal of 6 bases from V and 0 bases from J, the junction contained 12 bases not matched to a gene. The CDR3 loop spans 18 amino acids. In DNA form, the CDR3 reads TGTGCCATCAGACCGGAGGTAGCGGGGGTTAACTCCTACAATGAGCAGTTCTTC. Translating it yields CAIRPEVAGVNSYNEQFF.

This clonotype was seen only a few times. This chain joins TRBV29-1 and TRBJ2-3, with D maybe TRBD1 (6 bases). With 3 bases removed from V and 0 bases from J, the gap between germline ends came to 10 bases. This CDR3 region has 14 residues. Germline V gene lookup returns CDR1 SQVTM and CDR2 ANQGSEA. The CDR3 spells CSVEGAASTDTQYF. CDR3 DNA: TGCAGCGTTGAGGGGGCTGCTAGCACAGATACGCAGTATTTT.

This clonotype was seen many times. The chain joins TRBV5-1 to TRBJ1-1; no clear D gene. Deletions cut 7 bases from V and 1 base from J, with 14 bases between. This CDR3 contains 14 residues. CDR1 and CDR2 (germline): SGHRS, YFSETQ. The CDR3 DNA reads as TGCGCCAGCGCCCAACAGTCTACGAACACTGAAGCTTTCTTT. Its protein is CASAQQSTNTEAFF. Drawing the rest from reference TRBV5-1 and TRBJ1-1, the complete variable domain is KAGVTQTPRYLIKTRGQQVTLSCSPISGHRSVSWYQQTPGQGLQFLFEYFSETQRNKGNFPGRFSGRQFSNSRSEMNVSTLELGDSALYLCASAQQSTNTEAFFGQGTRLTVV.

This clonotype was picked up a small number of times. This rearrangement joins TRBV20-1 to TRBJ2-1; unclear D gene. Germline V gene sequence: CDR1 DFQATT, CDR2 SNEGSKA (reference sequence). V was pared by 0 bases and J by 8 bases, with 8 bases between. The CDR3 runs 12 residues. The CDR3 region is CSARESRDEQFF. The CDR3 bases are TGCAGTGCTAGAGAGTCAAGGGATGAGCAGTTCTTC.

A remark on this clonotype: A much bigger clone sits one base away, suggesting this may be a read error. This rearrangement joins TRBV10-3 to TRBJ2-7; unclear D gene. The J call is uncertain, as TRBJ2-5 better fits the DNA end. The CDR3 is 14 amino acids. From germline, CDR1 is ENHRY and CDR2 SYGVKD. DNA for the CDR3: TGTGCCATCAGTTACCGGCTAGACCAAGAGACCCAGTACTTC. It codes for CAISYRLDQETQYF.

This clonotype showed up many times. V is TRBV2 and J is TRBJ2-7; D is perhaps TRBD1 (5 bases). The V end lost 11 bases, the J end lost 3 bases, and 17 bases lay between the germline ends. Germline V gene lookup returns CDR1 SNHLY and CDR2 FYNNEI. The CDR3 runs 13 residues. Here the CDR3 reads CAQMRKGHYEQYF. The CDR3 DNA reads as TGTGCCCAAATGCGGAAGGGGCACTACGAGCAGTACTTC. Drawing the rest from reference TRBV2 and TRBJ2-7, the complete variable domain is EPEVTQTPSHQVTQMGQEVILRCVPISNHLYFYWYRQILGQKVEFLVSFYNNEISEKSEIFDDQFSVERPDGSNFTLKIRSTKLEDSAMYFCAQMRKGHYEQYFGPGTRLTVT.

This clonotype has ten or more counts. V usage is TRBV7-9 and J usage is TRBJ2-2; D may be TRBD2 (5 bases). The V gene's germline CDR1 is SEHNR and CDR2 FQNEAQ (reference sequence). The V end lost 1 base, the J end lost 0 bases, and 6 bases lay between the germline ends. The CDR3 spans 15 residues. CDR3 coding DNA: TGTGCCAGCAGCTTAGACGGGACGAACACCGGGGAGCTGTTTTTT. It codes for CASSLDGTNTGELFF.

The V and J genes are TRBV2 and TRBJ1-1; unclear D gene. The CDR3 runs 13 residues. CDR1 SNHLY and CDR2 FYNNEI come from the germline V gene. Trimming pared 8 bases from V and 2 bases from J, leaving 12 bases between. This chain's CDR3 is CASLTGVNTEAFF. Here the CDR3 DNA reads TGTGCCAGCTTAACTGGGGTTAACACTGAAGCTTTCTTT.

Many counts were recorded for this clonotype. The chain has TRBV7-2 and TRBJ2-2; D may be TRBD2 (7 bases). Germline CDR1 and CDR2: SGHTA and FQGNSA. CDR3 size: 14 residues. V dropped 4 bases and J dropped 6 bases, with 12 bases sitting between them. Here the CDR3 reads CASSWGGGAGELFF. In DNA form, the CDR3 reads TGTGCCAGCAGCTGGGGCGGGGGCGCCGGGGAGCTGTTTTTT.

The V gene is TRBV7-9, the J gene TRBJ1-2, with D perhaps TRBD1 (5 bases). Trimming stripped 8 bases from V and 4 bases from J, with 20 bases between. Germline V gives CDR1 SEHNR, CDR2 FQNEAQ (reference sequence). This CDR3 has 15 amino acids. CDR3 DNA sequence: TGTGCCAGCGGGGAGGGGCCGCAATATAGCTATGGCTACACCTTC. The encoded protein is CASGEGPQYSYGYTF.

V and J are TRBV5-4 and TRBJ1-3; TRBD1 might be the D (5 bases). This CDR3 comprises 15 residues. Deletions cut 6 bases from V and 0 bases from J, with 13 bases between. Per the germline V gene, CDR1 is SGHNT and CDR2 is YYREEE (reference sequence). CDR3 nucleotide sequence: TGTGCCAGCACCGGGACGGATTACTCTGGAAACACCATATATTTT. It encodes CASTGTDYSGNTIYF.

This clonotype was seen at least ten times. CDR3 in DNA: TGTGCCAGCAGCTTAGACGGGGCCGGGACAGCTACCTACGAGCAGTACTTC. Its translation: CASSLDGAGTATYEQYF. The rearrangement joins TRBV7-8 to TRBJ2-7, with 7 positions matching TRBD1. CDR3 size: 17 residues. V lost 1 base and J lost 2; bases outside the gene matches: 11. CDR1 and CDR2 from the germline V gene are SGHVS and FQNEAQ.

This clonotype was detected only a few times. The rearrangement uses TRBV28 and TRBJ1-1, with a tentative D call TRBD1 (6 bases). Trimming shortened V by 4 bases and J by 0 bases, and 9 bases separated the two germline ends. CDR3 length: 14 amino acids. Germline CDR1 MDHEN, CDR2 SYDVKM. The CDR3 bases are TGTGCCAGCAGTTGGGGGGCAATGAACACTGAAGCTTTCTTT. It encodes CASSWGAMNTEAFF. Together with reference TRBV28 and TRBJ1-1, the CDR3 gives the full variable domain: DVKVTQSSRYLVKRTGEKVFLECVQDMDHENMFWYRQDPGLGLRLIYFSYDVKMKEKGDIPEGYSVSREKKERFSLILESASTNQTSMYLCASSWGAMNTEAFFGQGTRLTVV.

At least ten counts were recorded for this clonotype. The genes are TRBV9 and TRBJ1-4, with D possibly being TRBD1 (6 bases). V was cut by 6 bases and J by 3 bases, with 9 bases left in between. The CDR3 sequence is 13 residues long. The germline gives CDR1 SGDLS, CDR2 YYNGEE. The CDR3 nucleotides are TGTGCCAGCAATGCAGGGGCTAATGAAAAACTGTTTTTT. Its translation: CASNAGANEKLFF.

In this sample, this clonotype turned up a few times. The chain joins TRBV24-1 to TRBJ1-2, with 9 bases identical to TRBD1. Germline-derived CDR1 and CDR2 are KGHDR and SFDVKD. With V trimmed by 4 bases and J by 2 bases, 4 bases remained unmatched. This CDR3 contains 15 residues. The DNA of the CDR3 is TGTGCCACCAGTGAGAACAGGGGGCAAAACTATGGCTACACCTTC. Residues: CATSENRGQNYGYTF.

This clonotype was seen ten or more times. The chain employs TRBV7-3 and TRBJ1-6; 8 positions agree with TRBD1. The junction had 6 bases not matched to a gene; V was cut back by 6 bases and J by 5 bases. CDR1 is SGHTA and CDR2 is FQGTGA in the germline V gene. The CDR3 consists of 15 residues. CDR3 sequence (DNA): TGTGCCAGCAGTCTCCTGGGACAGGATAATTCACCCCTCCACTTT. Translated, it gives CASSLLGQDNSPLHF.

This clonotype was observed at least ten times. The rearrangement uses TRBV7-9 and TRBJ2-7; 12 bases match TRBD2. CDR1 is SEHNR, CDR2 FQNEAQ, per germline (reference sequence). The CDR3 length is 15 residues. V was pared by 5 bases and J by 7 bases, with 9 bases of the junction left unmatched. The CDR3 here is CASSGRLAGDEEQYF. CDR3 DNA sequence: TGTGCCAGCAGCGGTCGACTAGCGGGAGATGAAGAGCAGTACTTC.

This clonotype was counted at least ten times. The chain couples TRBV6-5 to TRBJ1-6; the D is unclear. Germline CDR1 is MNHEY and CDR2 is SVGAGI. This CDR3 contains 15 residues. With 0 bases removed from V and 9 bases from J, the gap between germline ends came to 12 bases. The CDR3 DNA follows: TGTGCCAGCAGTTACTCCAGCAATCGGGGTTCACCCCTCCACTTT. The encoded protein is CASSYSSNRGSPLHF.

As to this clonotype: With a much larger clone just one base away, this may be a read error. The chain links TRBV3-1 to TRBJ1-1; no clear D. In germline, CDR1 is LGHDT, CDR2 YNNKEL (reference sequence). Trimming removed 3 bases at V and 0 bases at J, with 5 bases between. The CDR3 is 13 amino acids. CDR3 sequence: CASSQRMNTEAFF. The CDR3 nucleotides are TGTGCCAGCAGCCAGAGAATGAACACTGAAGCTTTCTTT. Combining the CDR3 with reference TRBV3-1 and TRBJ1-1 gives the whole variable domain DTAVSQTPKYLVTQMGNDKSIKCEQNLGHDTMYWYKQDSKKFLKIMFSYNNKELIINETVPNRFSPKSPDKAHLNLHINSLELGDSAVYFCASSQRMNTEAFFGQGTRLTVV.

In the case of this clonotype: Germline and junction disagree at one end, which may indicate a read error. The chain couples TRBV15 to TRBJ1-4; D possibly corresponds to TRBD1 (5 bases). The CDR3 spans 16 residues. Germline V gene sequence: CDR1 LNHNV, CDR2 YYDKDF (reference sequence). CDR3 sequence (DNA): TGTGCCACCAGCAGATTGCAGGGAGCGGCTAATGAAAAGCTGTTTTTT. Translated: CATSRLQGAANEKLFF.

The chain carries TRBV2 and TRBJ2-7; D possibly corresponds to TRBD2 (6 bases). The CDR3 runs to 15 residues. Between the trimmed V and J ends, which lost 4 bases and 0 bases, there was a span of 13 bases. In germline, CDR1 is SNHLY, CDR2 FYNNEI. This CDR3 reads CASSGGIANSYEQYF. The CDR3, as DNA: TGTGCCAGCAGTGGCGGGATCGCGAACTCCTACGAGCAGTACTTC.

This CDR3 reads CASSETEGVWGRGANVLTF. In DNA, the CDR3 is TGTGCCAGCAGTGAAACTGAGGGCGTCTGGGGGCGTGGGGCCAACGTCCTGACTTTC. The chain joins TRBV6-1 to TRBJ2-6; D possibly corresponds to TRBD1 (6 bases). This CDR3 has 19 amino acids. V dropped 2 bases and J dropped 3 bases, with 20 bases sitting between them. Germline V gene lookup returns CDR1 MNHNS and CDR2 SASEGT.

This chain uses TRBV10-2 with TRBJ1-6; D not certain. V was trimmed by 2 bases and J by 10 bases, leaving 15 bases between them. CDR3 length: 15 amino acids. The germline CDR1 and CDR2 sequences are WSHSY and SAAADI. CDR3 sequence: CASSENAEGSSPLHF. The CDR3 DNA reads TGCGCCAGCAGTGAGAATGCGGAGGGCAGCTCACCCCTCCACTTT.

This chain joins TRBV7-9 and TRBJ1-5; TRBD1 agrees at 10 bases. Germline CDR1 reads SEHNR; CDR2 reads FQNEAQ (reference sequence). V lost 4 bases, J lost 6 bases, and 9 bases stayed unmatched. This CDR3 is built from 16 residues. DNA of the CDR3: TGTGCCAGCAGCTACTCCGGGACAGGGGTTGGTCAGCCCCAGCATTTT. Its protein product is CASSYSGTGVGQPQHF. Variable domain in full (rest from reference TRBV7-9 and TRBJ1-5): DTGVSQNPRHKITKRGQNVTFRCDPISEHNRLYWYRQTLGQGPEFLTYFQNEAQLEKSRLLSDRFSAERPKGSFSTLEIQRTEQGDSAMYLCASSYSGTGVGQPQHFGDGTRLSIL.

The chain employs TRBV2 and TRBJ2-2; 8 positions match TRBD2. V shed 2 bases and J 3 bases; nucleotides not matched to a gene: 14. The CDR3 has 19 amino acids. Germline V gene sequence: CDR1 SNHLY, CDR2 FYNNEI. The chain's CDR3 is CASSEIAGRGRVDTGELFF. CDR3 DNA: TGTGCCAGCAGTGAAATCGCCGGGAGGGGACGGGTCGACACCGGGGAGCTGTTTTTT.

This clonotype has ten or more counts. The V gene is TRBV5-6, the J gene TRBJ1-1, with unresolved D. Trimming stripped 2 bases from V and 1 base from J, with 12 bases between. Per the germline V gene, CDR1 is SGHDT and CDR2 is YYEEEE. This CDR3 has 15 residues. The CDR3 nucleotides read TGTGCCAGCAGCTTCGGTCAGAATACGAACACTGAAGCTTTCTTT. Its protein is CASSFGQNTNTEAFF. Filled out from reference TRBV5-6 and TRBJ1-1, the complete variable domain reads DAGVTQSPTHLIKTRGQQVTLRCSPKSGHDTVSWYQQALGQGPQFIFQYYEEEERQRGNFPDRFSGHQFPNYSSELNVNALLLGDSALYLCASSFGQNTNTEAFFGQGTRLTVV.

CDR3 in DNA: TGCAGCTCACCCGGAGGTCAGACCGAGCAGTACTTC. Its translation: CSSPGGQTEQYF. The chain has TRBV29-1 and TRBJ2-7; D perhaps matches TRBD2 (5 bases). Trimming took off 8 bases at V and 6 bases at J, with 17 bases between the two ends. Germline V gene sequence: CDR1 SQVTM, CDR2 ANQGSEA. This CDR3 spans 12 amino acids.